This TCR beta chain was sequenced in a study of blood T cell repertoires in COVID-19. As for the study in general: Acute-phase and convalescent COVID-19 samples originated in the United States, Italy and Spain.

This clone was observed a single time. TCRdb keeps only in-frame clones here, not all; method: immunoSEQ multiplex PCR. The table lists some 130,000 clones, more than 70% of them singletons, with around an eighth in the top ten. The CDR3 covers 15 residues. Trimming shortened V by 4 bases and J by 4 bases, and 12 bases separated the two germline ends. Germline V gene data show CDR1 as SGHDT and CDR2 as YYEEEE. The V and J genes are TRBV5-6 and TRBJ2-6, with D possibly TRBD1 on 6 matching bases. Material for sequencing was peripheral blood. The sequence came from a woman aged 25 to 39 who had recovered from COVID-19. CDR3 nucleotide sequence: TGTGCCAGCAGCCCTCCAGGGGTCGGGGCCAACGTCCTGACTTTC. Amino acid sequence: CASSPPGVGANVLTF.